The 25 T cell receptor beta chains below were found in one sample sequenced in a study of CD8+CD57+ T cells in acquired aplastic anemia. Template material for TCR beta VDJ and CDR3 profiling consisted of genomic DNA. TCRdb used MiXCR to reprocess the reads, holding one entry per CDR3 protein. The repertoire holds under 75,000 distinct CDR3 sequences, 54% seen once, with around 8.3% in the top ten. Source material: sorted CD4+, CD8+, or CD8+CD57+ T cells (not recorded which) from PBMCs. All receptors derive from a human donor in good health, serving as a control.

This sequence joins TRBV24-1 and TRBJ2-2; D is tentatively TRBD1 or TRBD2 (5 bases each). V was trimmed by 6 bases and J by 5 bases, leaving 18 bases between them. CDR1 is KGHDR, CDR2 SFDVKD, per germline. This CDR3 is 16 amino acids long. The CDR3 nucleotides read TGTGCCACCAGTAGTATAGGGACGGAAGGGACCGGGGAGCTGTTTTTT. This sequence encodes CATSSIGTEGTGELFF.

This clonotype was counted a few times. In DNA form, the CDR3 reads TGTGCCAGCAGCTCAGAACAGGGCTCCCAAGAGACCCAGTACTTC. The encoded protein is CASSSEQGSQETQYF. The genes are TRBV7-8 and TRBJ2-5; D may be TRBD1 (6 bases). Germline values: CDR1 SGHVS, CDR2 FQNEAQ. The CDR3 consists of 15 residues. V was clipped by 4 bases and J by 1 base, with 13 bases between them.

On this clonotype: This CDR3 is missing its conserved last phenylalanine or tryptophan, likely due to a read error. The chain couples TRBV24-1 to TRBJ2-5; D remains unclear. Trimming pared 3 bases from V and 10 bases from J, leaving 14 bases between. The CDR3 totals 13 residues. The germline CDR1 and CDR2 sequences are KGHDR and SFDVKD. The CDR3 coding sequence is TGTGCCACCAGTGATCCACTCGATGAGGACCAGTACCTC. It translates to CATSDPLDEDQYL.

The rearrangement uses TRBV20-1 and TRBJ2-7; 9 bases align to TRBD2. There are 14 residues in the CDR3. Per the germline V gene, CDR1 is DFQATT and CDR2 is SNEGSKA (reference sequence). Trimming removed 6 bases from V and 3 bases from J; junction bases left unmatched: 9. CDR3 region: CSASGLASSYEQYF. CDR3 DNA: TGCAGTGCAAGTGGACTAGCGTCAAGCTACGAGCAGTACTTC.

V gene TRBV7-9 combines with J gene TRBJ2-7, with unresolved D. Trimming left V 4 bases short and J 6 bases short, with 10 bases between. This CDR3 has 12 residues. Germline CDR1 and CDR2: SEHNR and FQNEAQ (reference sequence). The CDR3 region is CASSSAYVEQYF. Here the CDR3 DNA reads TGTGCCAGCAGCTCCGCGTATGTCGAGCAGTACTTC. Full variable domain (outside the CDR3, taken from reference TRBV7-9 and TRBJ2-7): DTGVSQNPRHKITKRGQNVTFRCDPISEHNRLYWYRQTLGQGPEFLTYFQNEAQLEKSRLLSDRFSAERPKGSFSTLEIQRTEQGDSAMYLCASSSAYVEQYFGPGTRLTVT.

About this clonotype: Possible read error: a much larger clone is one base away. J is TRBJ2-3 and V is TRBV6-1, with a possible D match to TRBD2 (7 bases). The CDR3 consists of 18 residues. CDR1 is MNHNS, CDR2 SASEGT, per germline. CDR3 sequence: CASSEGVGGTTSTDTRYF. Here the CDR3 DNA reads TGTGCCAGCAGTGAAGGAGTCGGGGGGACAACTAGCACAGATACGCGGTATTTT.

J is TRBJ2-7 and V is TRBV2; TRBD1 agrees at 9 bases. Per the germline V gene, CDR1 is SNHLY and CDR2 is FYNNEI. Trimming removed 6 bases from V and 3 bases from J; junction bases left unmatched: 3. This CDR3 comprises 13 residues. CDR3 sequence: CASSDRGDYEQYF. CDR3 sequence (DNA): TGTGCCAGCAGCGACAGGGGGGACTACGAGCAGTACTTC. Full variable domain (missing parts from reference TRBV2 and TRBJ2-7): EPEVTQTPSHQVTQMGQEVILRCVPISNHLYFYWYRQILGQKVEFLVSFYNNEISEKSEIFDDQFSVERPDGSNFTLKIRSTKLEDSAMYFCASSDRGDYEQYFGPGTRLTVT.

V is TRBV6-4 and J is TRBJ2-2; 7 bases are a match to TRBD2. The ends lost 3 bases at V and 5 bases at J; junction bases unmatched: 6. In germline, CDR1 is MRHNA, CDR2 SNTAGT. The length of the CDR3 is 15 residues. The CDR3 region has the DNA TGTGCCAGCAGTGAGCGCGGGGGAGCGACCGGGGAGCTGTTTTTT. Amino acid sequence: CASSERGGATGELFF.

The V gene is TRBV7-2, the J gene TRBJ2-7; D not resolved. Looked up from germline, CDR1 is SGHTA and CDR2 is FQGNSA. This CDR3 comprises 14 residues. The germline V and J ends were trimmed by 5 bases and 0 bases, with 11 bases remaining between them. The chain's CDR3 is CASSAGTGSYEQYV. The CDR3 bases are TGTGCCAGCAGCGCCGGCACGGGCTCCTACGAGCAGTACGTC.

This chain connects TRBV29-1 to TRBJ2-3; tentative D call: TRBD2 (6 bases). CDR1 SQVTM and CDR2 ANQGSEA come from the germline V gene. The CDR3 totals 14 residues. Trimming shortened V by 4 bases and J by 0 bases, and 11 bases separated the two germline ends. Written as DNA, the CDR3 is TGCAGCGTTGGAGGAAGCGGGAGCACAGATACGCAGTATTTT. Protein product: CSVGGSGSTDTQYF.

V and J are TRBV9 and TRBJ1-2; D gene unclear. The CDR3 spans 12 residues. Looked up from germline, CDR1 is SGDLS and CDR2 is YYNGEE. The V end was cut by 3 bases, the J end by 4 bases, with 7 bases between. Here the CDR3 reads CASSAKTYGYTF. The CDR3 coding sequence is TGTGCCAGCAGCGCCAAGACCTATGGCTACACCTTC.

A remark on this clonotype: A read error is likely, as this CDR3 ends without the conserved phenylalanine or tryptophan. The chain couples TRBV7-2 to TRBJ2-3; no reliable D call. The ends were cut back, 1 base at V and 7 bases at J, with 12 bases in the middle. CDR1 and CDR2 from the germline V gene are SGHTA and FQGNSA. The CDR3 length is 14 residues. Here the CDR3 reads CASSLVTYSHTQYL. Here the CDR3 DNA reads TGTGCCAGCAGCTTAGTTACGTACAGCCATACGCAGTATCTT.

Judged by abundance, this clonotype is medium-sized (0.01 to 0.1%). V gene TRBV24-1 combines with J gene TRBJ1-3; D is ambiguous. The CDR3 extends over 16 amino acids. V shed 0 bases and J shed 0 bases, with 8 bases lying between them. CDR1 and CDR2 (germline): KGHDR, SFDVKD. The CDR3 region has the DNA TGTGCCACCAGTGATTTGCCCCGCACCTCTGGAAACACCATATATTTT. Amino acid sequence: CATSDLPRTSGNTIYF.

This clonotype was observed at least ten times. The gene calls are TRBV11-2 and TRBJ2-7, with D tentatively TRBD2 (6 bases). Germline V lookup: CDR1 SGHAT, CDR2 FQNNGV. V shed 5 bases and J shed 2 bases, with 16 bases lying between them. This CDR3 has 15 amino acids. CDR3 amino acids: CASSPTSRGTYEQYF. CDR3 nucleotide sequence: TGTGCCAGCAGCCCGACTAGTCGGGGGACCTACGAGCAGTACTTC. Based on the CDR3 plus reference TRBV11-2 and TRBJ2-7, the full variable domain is EAGVAQSPRYKIIEKRQSVAFWCNPISGHATLYWYQQILGQGPKLLIQFQNNGVVDDSQLPKDRFSAERLKGVDSTLKIQPAKLEDSAVYLCASSPTSRGTYEQYFGPGTRLTVT.

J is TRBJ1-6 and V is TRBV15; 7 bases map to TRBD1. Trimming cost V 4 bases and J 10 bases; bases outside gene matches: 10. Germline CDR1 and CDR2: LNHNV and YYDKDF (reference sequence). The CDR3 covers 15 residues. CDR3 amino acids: CATSKGQGGSSPLHF. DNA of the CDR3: TGTGCCACCAGCAAGGGGCAGGGGGGTTCATCACCCCTCCACTTT.

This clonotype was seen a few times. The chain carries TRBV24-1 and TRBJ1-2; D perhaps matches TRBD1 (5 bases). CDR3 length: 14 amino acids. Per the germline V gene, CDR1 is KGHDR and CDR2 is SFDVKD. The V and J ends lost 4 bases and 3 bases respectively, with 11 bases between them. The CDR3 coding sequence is TGTGCCACCAGTGACCGTGGGACGGACTATGGCTACACCTTC. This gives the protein CATSDRGTDYGYTF.

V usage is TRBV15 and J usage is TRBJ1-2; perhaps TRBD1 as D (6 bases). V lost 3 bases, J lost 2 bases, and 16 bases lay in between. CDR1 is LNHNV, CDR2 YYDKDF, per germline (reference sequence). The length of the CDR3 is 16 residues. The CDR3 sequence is CATSRHGGAGNYGYTF. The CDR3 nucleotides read TGTGCCACCAGCAGGCACGGGGGCGCGGGAAACTATGGCTACACCTTC.

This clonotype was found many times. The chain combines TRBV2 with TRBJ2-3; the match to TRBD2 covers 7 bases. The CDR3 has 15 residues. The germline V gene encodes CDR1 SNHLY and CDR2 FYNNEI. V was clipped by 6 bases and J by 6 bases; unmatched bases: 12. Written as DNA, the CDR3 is TGTGCCAGCAGCCGAACTAGCGCGGGGGATGATACGCAGTATTTT. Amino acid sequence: CASSRTSAGDDTQYF.

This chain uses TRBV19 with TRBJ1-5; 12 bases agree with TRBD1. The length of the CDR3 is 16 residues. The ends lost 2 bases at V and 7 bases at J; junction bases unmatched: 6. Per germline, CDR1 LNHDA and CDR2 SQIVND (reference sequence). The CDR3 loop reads CASSIPGQGARQPQHF. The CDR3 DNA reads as TGTGCCAGTAGTATACCGGGACAGGGGGCTCGGCAGCCCCAGCATTTT.

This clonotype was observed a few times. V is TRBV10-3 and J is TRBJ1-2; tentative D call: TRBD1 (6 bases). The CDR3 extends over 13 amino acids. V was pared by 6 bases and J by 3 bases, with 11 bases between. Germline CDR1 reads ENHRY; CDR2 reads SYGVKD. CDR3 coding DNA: TGTGCCATCAGAGGACAGTTCGACTATGGCTACACCTTC. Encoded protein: CAIRGQFDYGYTF.

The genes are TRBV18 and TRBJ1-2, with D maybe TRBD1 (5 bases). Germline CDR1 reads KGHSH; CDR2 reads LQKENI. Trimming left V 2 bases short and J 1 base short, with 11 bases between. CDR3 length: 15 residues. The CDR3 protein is CASSPVGDSNYGYTF. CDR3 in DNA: TGTGCCAGCTCACCAGTTGGAGACAGTAACTATGGCTACACCTTC.

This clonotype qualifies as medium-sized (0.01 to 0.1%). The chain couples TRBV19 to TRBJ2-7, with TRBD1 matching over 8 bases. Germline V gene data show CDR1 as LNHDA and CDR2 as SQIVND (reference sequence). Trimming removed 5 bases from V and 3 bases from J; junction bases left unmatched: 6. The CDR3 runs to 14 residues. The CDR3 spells CASSYGQGGYEQYF. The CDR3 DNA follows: TGTGCCAGTAGTTACGGACAGGGTGGCTACGAGCAGTACTTC.

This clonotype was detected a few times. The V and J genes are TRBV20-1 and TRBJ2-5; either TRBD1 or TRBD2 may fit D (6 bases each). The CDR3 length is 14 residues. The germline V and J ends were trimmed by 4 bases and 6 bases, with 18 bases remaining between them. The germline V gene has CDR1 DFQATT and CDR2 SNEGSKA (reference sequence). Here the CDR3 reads CSAIGGRAMKTQYF. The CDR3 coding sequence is TGCAGTGCTATCGGGGGCAGAGCCATGAAGACCCAGTACTTC.

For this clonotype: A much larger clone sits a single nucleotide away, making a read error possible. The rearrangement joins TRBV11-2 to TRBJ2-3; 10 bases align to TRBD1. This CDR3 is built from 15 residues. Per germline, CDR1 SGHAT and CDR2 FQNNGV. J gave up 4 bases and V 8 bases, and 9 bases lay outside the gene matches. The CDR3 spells CASGVDRGHADTQYF. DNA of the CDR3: TGTGCCAGCGGCGTAGACAGGGGGCATGCAGATACGCAGTATTTT.

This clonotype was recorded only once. The CDR3 region has the DNA TGTGCCAGCAGCTTAGACGCAGGGGGAGTCTACGAGCAGTACTTC. The encoded protein is CASSLDAGGVYEQYF. The chain uses TRBV7-6 and TRBJ2-7; 7 bases align to TRBD1. CDR3 length: 15 residues. Germline CDR1 is SGHVS and CDR2 is FNYEAQ. V lost 1 base to trimming and J lost 3 bases; unmatched junction nucleotides: 6.